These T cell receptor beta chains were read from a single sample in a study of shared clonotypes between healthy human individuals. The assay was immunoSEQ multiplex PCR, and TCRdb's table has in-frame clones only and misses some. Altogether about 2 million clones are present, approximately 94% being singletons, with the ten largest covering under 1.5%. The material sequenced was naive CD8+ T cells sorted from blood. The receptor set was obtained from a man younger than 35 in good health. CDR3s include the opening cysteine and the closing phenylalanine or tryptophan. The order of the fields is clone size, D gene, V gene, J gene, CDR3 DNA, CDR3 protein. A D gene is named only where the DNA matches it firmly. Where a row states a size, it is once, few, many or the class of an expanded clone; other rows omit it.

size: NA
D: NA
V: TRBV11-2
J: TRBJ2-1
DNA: TGTGCCAGCAGCTTAGAGGCCCGGCAGAGCTCCTACAATGAGCAGTTCTTC
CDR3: CASSLEARQSSYNEQFF

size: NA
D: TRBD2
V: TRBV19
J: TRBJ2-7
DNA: TGTGCCAGTAGTATCCTTTTGGCGGGAGCGGAGTCCGAGCAGTACTTC
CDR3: CASSILLAGAESEQYF

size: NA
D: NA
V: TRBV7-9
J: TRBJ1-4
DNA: TGTGCCAGCAGCTTAGGGTCGGGGCTGGAACTGTTTTTT
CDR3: CASSLGSGLELFF

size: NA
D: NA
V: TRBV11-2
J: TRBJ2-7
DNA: TGTGCCAGCAGCTTAGGGACACCCGAGCAGTACTTC
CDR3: CASSLGTPEQYF

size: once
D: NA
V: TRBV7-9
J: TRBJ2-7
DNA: TGTGCCAGCAGCCCCTGGAGTGGGGGGGCCAAAGAGCAGTACTTC
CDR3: CASSPWSGGAKEQYF

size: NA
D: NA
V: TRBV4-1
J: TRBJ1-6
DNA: TGCGCCAGCAGCCAGACGGTAGGGCCAATTAATTCACCCCTCCACTTT
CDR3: CASSQTVGPINSPLHF

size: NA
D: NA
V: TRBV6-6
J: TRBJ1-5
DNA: TGTGCCAGCAGTTACCTCGCTCAGCCCCAGCATTTT
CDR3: CASSYLAQPQHF

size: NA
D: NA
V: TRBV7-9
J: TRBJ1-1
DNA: TGTGCCAGCAGCCCCGGTACCACTGAAGCTTTCTTT
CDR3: CASSPGTTEAFF

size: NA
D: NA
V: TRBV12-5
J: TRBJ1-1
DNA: TGTGCTAGTGGTAAAAGAAGACAGACTGAAGCTTTCTTT
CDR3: CASGKRRQTEAFF

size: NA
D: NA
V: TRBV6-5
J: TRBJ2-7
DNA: TGTGCCAGCAGTCCGGCGGCAGGCAGCTCCTACGAGCAGTACTTC
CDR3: CASSPAAGSSYEQYF

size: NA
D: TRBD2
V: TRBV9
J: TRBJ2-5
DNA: TGTGCCAGCAGCGTAGGGACTAGCGCGATCGAGACCCAGTACTTC
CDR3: CASSVGTSAIETQYF

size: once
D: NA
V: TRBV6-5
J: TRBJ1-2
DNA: TGTGCCAGCAGTCGACCTAATAACTATGGCTACACCTTC
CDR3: CASSRPNNYGYTF

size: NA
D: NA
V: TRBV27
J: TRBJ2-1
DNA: TGTGCCAGCAGTTTAGCGGGACCTTACAATGAGCAGTTCTTC
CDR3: CASSLAGPYNEQFF

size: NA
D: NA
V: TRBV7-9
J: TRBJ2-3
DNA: TGTGCCTCCGCTGCCCGCACAGATACGCAGTATTTT
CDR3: CASAARTDTQYF

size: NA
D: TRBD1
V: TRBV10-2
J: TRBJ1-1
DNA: TGCGCCAGCCGAACCGGGACAGCCATTCTCATGAACACTGAAGCTTTCTTT
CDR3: CASRTGTAILMNTEAFF

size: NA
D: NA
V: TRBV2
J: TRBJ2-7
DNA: TGTGCCAGCAGTGAAAGGCGGGACAAAATGGGCTACGAGCAGTACTTC
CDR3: CASSERRDKMGYEQYF

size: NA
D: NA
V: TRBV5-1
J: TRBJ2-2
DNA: TGCGCCAGCAGCTTGGAACTGACCATCACCGGGGAGCTGTTTTTT
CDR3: CASSLELTITGELFF

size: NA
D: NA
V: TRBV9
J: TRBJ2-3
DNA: TGTGCCAGCAGCGCGGCACAGACGAGCACAGATACGCAGTATTTT
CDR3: CASSAAQTSTDTQYF

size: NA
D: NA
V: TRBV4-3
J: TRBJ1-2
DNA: TGCGCCAGCAGCCAAGACGTATCGGCCTCCTATGGCTACACCTTC
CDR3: CASSQDVSASYGYTF

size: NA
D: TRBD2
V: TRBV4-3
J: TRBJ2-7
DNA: TGCGCCAGCAGCCAAGATCCGGCGGGAGGGTGGGAGCAGTACTTC
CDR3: CASSQDPAGGWEQYF

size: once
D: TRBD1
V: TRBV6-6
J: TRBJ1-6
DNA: TGTGCCAGCAGTCCACAGGGGGTTCCTTCACCCCTCCACTTT
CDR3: CASSPQGVPSPLHF